This T cell receptor (beta chain) emerged from a study of cytotoxic CD8 clonotypes in ibrutinib-treated CLL. The method was immunoSEQ multiplex PCR; TCRdb's version includes in-frame clones alone and lacks a portion of them. The sample yields over 100,000 clones, approximately 58% seen once. V lost 4 bases, J lost 14 bases, and 12 bases stayed unmatched. Germline CDR1 is MNHEY and CDR2 is SMNVEV (reference sequence). The CDR3 spans 13 residues. Study-level results: At baseline, clonality was higher than in age-matched healthy donors and correlated with CD8+ counts.

In its sample, this clone was seen a few times. What it binds is unknown. The V and J genes are TRBV27 and TRBJ2-5; 8 bases agree with TRBD2. The sequence derives from a human donor with chronic lymphocytic leukemia. This specimen consisted of PBMCs, obtained after 24 months of ibrutinib treatment. CDR3 region: CASSSMPRGGLYF. The DNA for the CDR3 is TGTGCCAGCAGTTCTATGCCCCGGGGGGGCCTCTACTTC.